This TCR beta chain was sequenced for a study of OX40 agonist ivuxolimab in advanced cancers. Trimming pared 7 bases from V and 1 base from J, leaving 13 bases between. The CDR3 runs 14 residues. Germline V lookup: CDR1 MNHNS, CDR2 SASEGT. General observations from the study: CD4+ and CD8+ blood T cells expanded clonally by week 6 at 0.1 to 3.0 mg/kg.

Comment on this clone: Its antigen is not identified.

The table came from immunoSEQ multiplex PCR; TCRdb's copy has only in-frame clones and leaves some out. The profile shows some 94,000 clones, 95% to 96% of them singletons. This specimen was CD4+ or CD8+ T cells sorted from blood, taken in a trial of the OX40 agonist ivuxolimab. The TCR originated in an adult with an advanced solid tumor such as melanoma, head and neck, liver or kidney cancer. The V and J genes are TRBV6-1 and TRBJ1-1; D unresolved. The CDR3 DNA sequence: TGTGCCAGCACCGAACGTCAAGGGAACACTGAAGCTTTCTTT. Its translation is CASTERQGNTEAFF.